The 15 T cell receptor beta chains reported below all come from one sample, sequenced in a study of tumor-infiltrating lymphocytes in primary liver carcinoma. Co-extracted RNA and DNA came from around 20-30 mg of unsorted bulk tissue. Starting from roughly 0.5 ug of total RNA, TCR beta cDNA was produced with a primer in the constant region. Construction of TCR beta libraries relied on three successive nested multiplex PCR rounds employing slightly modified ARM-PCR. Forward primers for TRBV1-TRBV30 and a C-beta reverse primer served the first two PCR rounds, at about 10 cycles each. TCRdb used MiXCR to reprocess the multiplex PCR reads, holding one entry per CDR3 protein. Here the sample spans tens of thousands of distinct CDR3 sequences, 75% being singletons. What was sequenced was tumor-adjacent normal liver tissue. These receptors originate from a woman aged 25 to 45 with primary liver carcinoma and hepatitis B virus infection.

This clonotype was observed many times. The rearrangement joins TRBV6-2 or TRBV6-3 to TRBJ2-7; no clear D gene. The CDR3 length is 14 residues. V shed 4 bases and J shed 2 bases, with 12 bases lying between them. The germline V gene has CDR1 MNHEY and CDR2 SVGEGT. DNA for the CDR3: TGTGCCAGCAGTTTGCAGGAGAATCCCTACGAGCAGTACTTC. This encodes CASSLQENPYEQYF.

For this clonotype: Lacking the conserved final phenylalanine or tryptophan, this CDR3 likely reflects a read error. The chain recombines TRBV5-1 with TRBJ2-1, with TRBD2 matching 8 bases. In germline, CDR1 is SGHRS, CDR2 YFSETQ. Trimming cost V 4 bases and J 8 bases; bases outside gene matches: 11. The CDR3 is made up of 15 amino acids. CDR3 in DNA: TGCGCCAGCAGCCAACTAGCGGTAGGGTGGTATGAGCAGTTCCTC. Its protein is CASSQLAVGWYEQFL.

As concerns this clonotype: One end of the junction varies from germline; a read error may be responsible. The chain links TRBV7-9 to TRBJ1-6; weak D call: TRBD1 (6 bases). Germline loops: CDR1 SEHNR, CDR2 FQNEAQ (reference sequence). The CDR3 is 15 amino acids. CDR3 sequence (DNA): TGTGCCAGCAGCATAGCAAAGGGGGGACAATTACCCCTCCACTTT. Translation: CASSIAKGGQLPLHF.

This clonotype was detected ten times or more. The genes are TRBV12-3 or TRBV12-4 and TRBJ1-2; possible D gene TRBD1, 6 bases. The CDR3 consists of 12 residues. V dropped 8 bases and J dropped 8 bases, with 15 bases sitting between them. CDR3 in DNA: TGTGCCAGCGTAGGGGGGGAGGGAGGCTACACCTTC. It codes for CASVGGEGGYTF.

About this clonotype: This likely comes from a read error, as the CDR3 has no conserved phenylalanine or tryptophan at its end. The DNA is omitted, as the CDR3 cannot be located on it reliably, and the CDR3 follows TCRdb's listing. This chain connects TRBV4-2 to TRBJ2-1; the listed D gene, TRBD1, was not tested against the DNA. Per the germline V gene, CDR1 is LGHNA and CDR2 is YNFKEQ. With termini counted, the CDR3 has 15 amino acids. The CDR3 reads CASSQGQGAYNEHFL.

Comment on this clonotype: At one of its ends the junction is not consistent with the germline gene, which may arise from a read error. The CDR3 here is CASSLWDINSPLHF. CDR3 in DNA: TGTGCCAGCAGTTTATGGGACATTAATTCACCCCTGCACTTT. This chain joins TRBV12-3 or TRBV12-4 and TRBJ1-6, with a tentative D call TRBD1 (6 bases). The CDR3 totals 14 residues.

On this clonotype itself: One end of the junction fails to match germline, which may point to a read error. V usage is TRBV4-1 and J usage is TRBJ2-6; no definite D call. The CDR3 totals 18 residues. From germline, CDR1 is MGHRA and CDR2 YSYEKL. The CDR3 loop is CDSSQDQIGRSRANVLTF. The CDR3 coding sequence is TGCGACAGCAGCCAAGATCAAATAGGGCGCTCTAGGGCCAACGTCCTGACTTTC.

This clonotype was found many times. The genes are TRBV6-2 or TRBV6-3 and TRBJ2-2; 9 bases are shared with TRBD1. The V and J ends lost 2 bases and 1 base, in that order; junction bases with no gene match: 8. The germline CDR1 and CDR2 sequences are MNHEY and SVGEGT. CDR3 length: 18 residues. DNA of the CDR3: TGTGCCAGCAGTTACGAATTCGGGACAGGGAAGAACACCGGGGAGCTGTTTTTT. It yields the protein CASSYEFGTGKNTGELFF.

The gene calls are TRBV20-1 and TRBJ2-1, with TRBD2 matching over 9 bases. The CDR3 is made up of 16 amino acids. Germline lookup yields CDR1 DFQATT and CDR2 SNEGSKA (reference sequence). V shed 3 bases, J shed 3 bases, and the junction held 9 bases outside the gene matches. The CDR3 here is CSARGVAGGFYNEQFF. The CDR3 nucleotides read TGCAGTGCTAGGGGGGTGGCGGGAGGGTTCTACAATGAGCAGTTCTTC.

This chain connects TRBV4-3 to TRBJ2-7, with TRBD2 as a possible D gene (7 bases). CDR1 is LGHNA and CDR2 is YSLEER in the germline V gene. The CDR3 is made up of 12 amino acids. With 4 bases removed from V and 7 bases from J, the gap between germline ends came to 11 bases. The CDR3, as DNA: TGCGCCAGCAGCCTGGGAGGGGGAGAGCAGTACTTC. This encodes CASSLGGGEQYF.

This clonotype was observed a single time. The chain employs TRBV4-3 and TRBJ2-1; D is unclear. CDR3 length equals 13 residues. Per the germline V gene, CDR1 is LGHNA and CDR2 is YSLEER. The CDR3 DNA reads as TGCGTCAGTAACCAAGAGAGGTCCAGTGAGCAGTTCTTC. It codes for CVSNQERSSEQFF.

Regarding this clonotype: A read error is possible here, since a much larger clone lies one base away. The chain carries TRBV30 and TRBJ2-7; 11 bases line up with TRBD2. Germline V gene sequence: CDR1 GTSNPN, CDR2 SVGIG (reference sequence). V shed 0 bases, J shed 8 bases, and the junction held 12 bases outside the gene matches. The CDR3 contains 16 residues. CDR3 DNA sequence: TGTGCCTGGAGTGTACGGCTAGCGGGAGGAACCCACAAGCAGTACTTC. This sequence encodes CAWSVRLAGGTHKQYF.

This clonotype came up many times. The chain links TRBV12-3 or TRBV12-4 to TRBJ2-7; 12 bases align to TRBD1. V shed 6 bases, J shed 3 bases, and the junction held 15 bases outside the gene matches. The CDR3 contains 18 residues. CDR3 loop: CASSSRAGTGGTFYEQYF. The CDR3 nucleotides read TGTGCCAGCAGCTCGAGAGCTGGGACAGGGGGCACTTTCTACGAGCAGTACTTC.

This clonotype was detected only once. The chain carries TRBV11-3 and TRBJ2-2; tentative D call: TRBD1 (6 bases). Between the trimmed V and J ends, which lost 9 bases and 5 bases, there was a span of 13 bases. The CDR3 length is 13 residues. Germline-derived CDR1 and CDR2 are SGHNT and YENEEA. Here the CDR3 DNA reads TGTGCCAGTAGTCCCACAGGGACCGGGGAGCTGTTTTTT. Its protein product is CASSPTGTGELFF.

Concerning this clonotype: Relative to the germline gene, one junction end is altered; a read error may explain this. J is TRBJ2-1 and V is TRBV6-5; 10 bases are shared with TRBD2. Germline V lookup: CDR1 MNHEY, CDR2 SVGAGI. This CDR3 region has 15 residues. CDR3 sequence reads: CAGSRTSGSYNEQFF. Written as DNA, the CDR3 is TGTGCCGGCAGTAGGACTAGCGGTTCCTACAATGAGCAGTTCTTC.